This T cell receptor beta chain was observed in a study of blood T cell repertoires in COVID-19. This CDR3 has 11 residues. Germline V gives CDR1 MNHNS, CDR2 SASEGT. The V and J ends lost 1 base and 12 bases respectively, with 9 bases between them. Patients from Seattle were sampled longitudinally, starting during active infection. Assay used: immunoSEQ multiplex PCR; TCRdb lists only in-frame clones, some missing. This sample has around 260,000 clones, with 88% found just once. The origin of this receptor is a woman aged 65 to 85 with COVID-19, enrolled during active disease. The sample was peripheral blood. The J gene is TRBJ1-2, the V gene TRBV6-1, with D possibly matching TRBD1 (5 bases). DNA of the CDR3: TGTGCCAGCAGTGAAGTCAGGGCAAACACCTTC. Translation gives CASSEVRANTF.